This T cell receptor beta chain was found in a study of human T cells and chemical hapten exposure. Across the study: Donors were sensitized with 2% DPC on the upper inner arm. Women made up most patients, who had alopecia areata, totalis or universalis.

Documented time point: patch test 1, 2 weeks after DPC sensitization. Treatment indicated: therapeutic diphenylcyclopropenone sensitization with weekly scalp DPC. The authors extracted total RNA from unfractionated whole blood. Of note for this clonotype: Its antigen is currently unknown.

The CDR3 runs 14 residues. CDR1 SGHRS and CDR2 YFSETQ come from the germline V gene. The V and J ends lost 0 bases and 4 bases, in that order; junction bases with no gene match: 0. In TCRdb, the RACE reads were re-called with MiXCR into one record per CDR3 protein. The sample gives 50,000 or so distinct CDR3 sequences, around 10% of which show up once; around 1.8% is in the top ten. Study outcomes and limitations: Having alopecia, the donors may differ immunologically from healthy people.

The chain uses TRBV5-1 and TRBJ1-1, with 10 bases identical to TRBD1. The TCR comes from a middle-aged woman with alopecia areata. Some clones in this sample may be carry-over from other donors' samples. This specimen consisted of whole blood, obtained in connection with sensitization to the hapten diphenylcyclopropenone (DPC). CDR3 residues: CASSLGTGGTEAFF. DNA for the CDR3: TGCGCCAGCAGCTTGGGGACAGGGGGCACTGAAGCTTTCTTT.